This TCR beta chain emerged from a study of T cells in Graves' hyperthyroidism and ophthalmopathy (dated by TCRdb to between 2018 and 2020). Background for the entire study: Peripheral blood samples were taken at initial diagnosis, before any treatment was given. The 85 to 100 discovery patients were divided at random into training and test sets in a 7:3 ratio. An independent validation cohort of 18 to 20 hyperthyroidism patients and approximately 15 patients who later progressed to ophthalmopathy tested prospective prediction of ophthalmopathy. The study also compared thyroid tissue and blood T-cell repertoires from 6 or 7 Graves' hyperthyroidism patients. Following sampling, methimazole starting at 30 mg daily was given to hyperthyroidism patients, and high-dose intravenous methylprednisolone was given to ophthalmopathy patients. A discovery cohort of around 98 patients, about 44 with Graves' ophthalmopathy and 55 to 60 with stable Graves' hyperthyroidism, was used to find distinguishing TCR V-J signatures. TCR Vbeta CDR3 sequencing of some 140 peripheral blood samples (43 ophthalmopathy, under 80 hyperthyroidism and roughly 17 progressor patients) is reported in the paper. Points the paper makes about the study in general: In cross-validation, a model built on a 13 V-J signature told ophthalmopathy apart from stable hyperthyroidism with just under 90% sensitivity and around 83% specificity, and in testing the same model reached 80%/75%. No statistical method was used to set the sample size in advance, and investigators knew the group allocation. Blood samples also contained most of the expanded thyroid clonotypes (frequency above 0.001), which suggests that blood repertoires may reflect thyroid immune responses. In validation, the model predicted progression to ophthalmopathy a median of roughly 6.5 months before onset, with about 67% sensitivity and just under 75% specificity.

Amplification of TCR beta CDR3 regions was carried out from RNA transcripts. For the first round of RT-PCR on the TCR CDR3, the HTBI primer set was used together with the Qiagen OneStep RT-PCR kit. The libraries were constructed in a second round of multiplex PCR and then size-selected and purified. Sequencing of the libraries was done on an Illumina HiSeq2000 using paired-end 100 bp reads. The study's own analysis went as follows. Raw data were processed with SOAPnuke, discarding reads with adapters, uncalled bases, mean Phred below 15, or no exact constant-primer or identifier match. COPE v1.2.5 was used to merge the high-quality paired reads, and each unique nucleotide sequence was defined as a clonotype. MiTCR v1.1 was used to align clonotypes to the IMGT TRBV, TRBD and TRBJ reference segments. Only V-J combinations with frequency above 0.0001, covering about 99% of repertoires, were analysed. A TCS score was defined as the ratio between F50 (clonal expansion) and ExV (chaos), using BLOSUM62-based TCRdist between CDR3 peptides within each V-J. Welch's t-statistics and random forest reduced 514 V-J features to about 13, which were used in a naive Bayes classifier (R e1071). Using fastp at Q25 and MiXCR, TCRdb reprocessed the public reads and kept productive beta chains. CDR3 protein sequences are deduplicated, and each keeps its most common genes and DNA. TCRdb's processing, not the authors', yielded these V and J calls. The sample has fewer than 350,000 distinct CDR3 sequences on record, around 15% of them singletons. 6.5% to 10% of the sample rests with the top ten.

A patient counted as having stable Graves' hyperthyroidism if no progression to ophthalmopathy occurred over 18 months of follow-up. Hyperthyroidism patients were newly diagnosed, with disease duration under 2 months, and aged 18 to 65 years. The study excluded patients with uncontrolled infections, other autoimmune diseases, pregnancy or lactation. Diagnoses relied on clinical symptoms, serum thyroxine and TRAb, thyroid ultrasound and orbital computed tomography. Ficoll-Paque density gradient centrifugation was used to isolate PBMCs from approximately 11 ml of fresh peripheral blood. Total RNA was extracted with Trizol reagent, and quality was checked on an Agilent 2100 Bioanalyzer. The table lists this clonotype with many counts. The antigen it binds to is not known. No quality values exist for individual bases; no much larger clone is one base distant. The source is a woman between 40 and 55 years old with Graves' hyperthyroidism. Sequencing was performed on blood.

The bases read TGTGCCAGCAGCCGCCGCGGAGGTGGGACGGGAGAGCAGTACTTC. This codes for CASSRRGGGTGEQYF. The rearranged segments are TRBV3-1 and TRBJ2-7, with the D call perhaps TRBD1 or TRBD2, as 5 bases match in each case. From the cysteine up to the phenylalanine, the CDR3 has a length of 15 residues. Only the CDR3 region is kept as DNA, spanning 45 bases read in frame from base 1. Via the germline V gene (reference sequence), CDR1 is LGHDT and CDR2 YNNKEL. V drops 4 bases and J drops 7 bases, leaving 20 bases in between.